Included here is one T cell receptor beta chain sequence, with context. As yet, its antigen is unknown. Germline values: CDR1 MGHDK, CDR2 SYGVNS. V gave up 6 bases and J gave up 1 base; unmatched junction bases: 1. This CDR3 region has 13 residues. These data originate in a study of T cell responses to AZD1222 COVID-19 vaccine. Libraries were prepared by immunoSEQ multiplex PCR; TCRdb keeps only in-frame clonotypes and omits some of them. The data contain around 84,000 clones, roughly nine tenths of them seen just once; the ten biggest clones take up 30% to 40%. General study findings and limits: Clonal diversity was possibly underestimated, and white British individuals and females predominated among donors.

The chain is built from TRBV25-1 and TRBJ1-1; 8 bases are shared with TRBD1. The starting material was peripheral blood, obtained on day 0 of AZD1222 vaccination. This TCR derives from an adult in good health. The CDR3 nucleotides read TGTGCCAGCAGGGACAGGGAGAACACTGAAGCTTTCTTT. Its protein is CASRDRENTEAFF.